Below are 2 T cell receptor beta chains sequenced from a single sample in a study of T cell repertoires in cytomegalovirus infection. TCRdb reprocessed the reads via MiXCR and lists one record per CDR3 protein. Of approximately 260,000 distinct CDR3 sequences in the sample, over 15% are singletons; the top ten hold around 43%. Specimen: CD8+ T cells from PBMCs. The receptors originated from a human donor in good health (CMV status not recorded). Some clones in this sample may be carry-over from other donors' samples.

This clonotype was detected a few times. This rearrangement joins TRBV20-1 to TRBJ2-7; either TRBD1 or TRBD2 may fit D (5 bases each). Germline V gene lookup returns CDR1 DFQATT and CDR2 SNEGSKA (reference sequence). The CDR3 is made up of 16 amino acids. Deletions cut 1 base from V and 2 bases from J, with 18 bases between. The CDR3 sequence: CSARVGVWDGTYEQYF. CDR3 bases: TGCAGTGCTAGAGTAGGTGTCTGGGACGGAACCTACGAGCAGTACTTC.

V and J are TRBV5-1 and TRBJ2-5; TRBD1 matches at 7 bases. V lost 3 bases to trimming and J lost 4 bases; unmatched junction nucleotides: 12. The CDR3 is 16 amino acids. Germline V gives CDR1 SGHRS, CDR2 YFSETQ. For the CDR3, the DNA is TGCGCCAGCAGCTCATCGAACCGACAGGGAAGAGAGACCCAGTACTTC. Its protein product is CASSSSNRQGRETQYF.